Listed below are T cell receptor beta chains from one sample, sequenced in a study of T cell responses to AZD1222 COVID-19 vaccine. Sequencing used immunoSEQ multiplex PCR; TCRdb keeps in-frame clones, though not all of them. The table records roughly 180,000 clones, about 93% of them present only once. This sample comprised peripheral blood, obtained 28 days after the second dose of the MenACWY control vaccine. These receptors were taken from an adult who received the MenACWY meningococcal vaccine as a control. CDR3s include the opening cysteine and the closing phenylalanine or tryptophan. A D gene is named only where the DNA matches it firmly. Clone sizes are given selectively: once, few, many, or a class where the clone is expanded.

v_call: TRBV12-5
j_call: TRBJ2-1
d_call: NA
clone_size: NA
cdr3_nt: TGTGCTAGTGGTTTGGTGCCGGCCTACAATGAGCAGTTCTTC
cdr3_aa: CASGLVPAYNEQFF

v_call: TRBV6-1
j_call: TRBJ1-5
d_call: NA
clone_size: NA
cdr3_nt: TGTGCCAGCAGTGGAGCCGTTAGCAATCAGCCCCAGCATTTT
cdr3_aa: CASSGAVSNQPQHF

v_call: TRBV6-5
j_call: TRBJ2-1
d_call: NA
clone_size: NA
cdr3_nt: TGTGCCAGCAGTTACCTTTCAGGCAATGAGCAGTTCTTC
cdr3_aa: CASSYLSGNEQFF

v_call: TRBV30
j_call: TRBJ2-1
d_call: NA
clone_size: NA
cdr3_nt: TGTGCCTGGACTCCGGGGACACACAATGAGCAGTTCTTC
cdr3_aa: CAWTPGTHNEQFF

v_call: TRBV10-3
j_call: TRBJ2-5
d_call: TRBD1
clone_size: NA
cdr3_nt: TGTGCCATCAGTGATCCGACAGGGGTCCAAGAGACCCAGTACTTC
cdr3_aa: CAISDPTGVQETQYF

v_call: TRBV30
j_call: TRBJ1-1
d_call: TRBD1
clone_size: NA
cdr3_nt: TGTGCCTGGAGTGTACAGGGGACAGTTAACACTGAAGCTTTCTTT
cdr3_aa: CAWSVQGTVNTEAFF

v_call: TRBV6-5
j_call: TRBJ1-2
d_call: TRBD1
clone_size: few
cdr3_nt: TGTGCCAGCAGCGACAGGGGATCCTATGGCTACACCTTC
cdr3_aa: CASSDRGSYGYTF

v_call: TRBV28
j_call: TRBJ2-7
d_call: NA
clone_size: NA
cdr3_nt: TGTGCCAGCAGTTTAGGCAGGGGATACGAGCAGTACTTC
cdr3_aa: CASSLGRGYEQYF

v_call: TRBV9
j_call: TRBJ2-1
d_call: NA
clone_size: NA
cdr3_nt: TGTGCCAGCAGCGTACTGGGCGAAACCTACAATGAGCAGTTCTTC
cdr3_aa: CASSVLGETYNEQFF

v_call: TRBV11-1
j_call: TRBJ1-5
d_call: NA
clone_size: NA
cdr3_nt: TGTGCCAGCAGCTTAGCCAGCAATCAGCCCCAGCATTTT
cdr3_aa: CASSLASNQPQHF

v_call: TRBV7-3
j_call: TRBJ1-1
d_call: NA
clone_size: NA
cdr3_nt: TGTGCCAGCAGCTTAACGGCAGGGTTAAAGGGTGAAGCTTTCTTT
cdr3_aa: CASSLTAGLKGEAFF

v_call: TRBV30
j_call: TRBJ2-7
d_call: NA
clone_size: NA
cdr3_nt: TGTGCCTGGAGTGTTGGTGGGCCCTCCTACGAGCAGTACTTC
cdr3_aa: CAWSVGGPSYEQYF

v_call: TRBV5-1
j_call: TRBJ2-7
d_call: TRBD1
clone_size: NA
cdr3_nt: TGCGCCAGCAGCTGGGGACAGGGGACCTACGAGCAGTACTTC
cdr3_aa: CASSWGQGTYEQYF

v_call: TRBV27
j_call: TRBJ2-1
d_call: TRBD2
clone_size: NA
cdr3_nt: TGTGCCAGCGGACTAGCGGGGGGAAAGCAGTTCTTC
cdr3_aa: CASGLAGGKQFF

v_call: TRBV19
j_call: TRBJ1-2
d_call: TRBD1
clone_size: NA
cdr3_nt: TGTGCCAGTAGTACCGACAGGGGTCCGAACTATGGCTACACCTTC
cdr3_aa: CASSTDRGPNYGYTF

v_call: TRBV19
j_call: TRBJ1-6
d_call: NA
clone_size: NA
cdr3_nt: TGTGCCAGTAGTAAGGGACGGGGGAGTGGACCCCTCCACTTT
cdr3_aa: CASSKGRGSGPLHF

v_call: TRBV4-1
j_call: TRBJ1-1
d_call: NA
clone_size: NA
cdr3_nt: TGCGCCAGCAGCCGAGTGCCAGGGCGGGACACTGAAGCTTTCTTT
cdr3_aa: CASSRVPGRDTEAFF

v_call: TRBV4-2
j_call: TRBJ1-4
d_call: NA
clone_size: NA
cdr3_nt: TGTGCCAGCTACTCCGATGGGGAAAAACTGTTTTTT
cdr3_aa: CASYSDGEKLFF

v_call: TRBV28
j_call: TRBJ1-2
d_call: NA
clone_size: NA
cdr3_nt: TGTGCCAGCAGTTTTCCTGGAGGGGCTGGAGGCTACACCTTC
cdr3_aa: CASSFPGGAGGYTF

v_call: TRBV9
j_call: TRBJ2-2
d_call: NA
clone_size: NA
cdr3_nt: TGTGCCAGCAGCGTAGGCGGAGAAGGGACCGGGGAGCTGTTTTTT
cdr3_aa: CASSVGGEGTGELFF

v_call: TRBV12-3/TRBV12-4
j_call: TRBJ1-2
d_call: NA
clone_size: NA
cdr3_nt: TGTGCCAGCAGGGTTGGACAGGGCTACACCTTC
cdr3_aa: CASRVGQGYTF

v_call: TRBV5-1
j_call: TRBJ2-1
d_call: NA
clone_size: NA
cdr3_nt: TGCGCCAGCAGCTTTAGTCGAGCCTACAATGAGCAGTTCTTC
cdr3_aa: CASSFSRAYNEQFF

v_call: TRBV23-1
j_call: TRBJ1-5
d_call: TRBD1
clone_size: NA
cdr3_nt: TGCGCCAGCAGTATTGGGACAGGGACACTGAACAATCAGCCCCAGCATTTT
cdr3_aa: CASSIGTGTLNNQPQHF

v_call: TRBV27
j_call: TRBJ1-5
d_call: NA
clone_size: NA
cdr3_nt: TGTGCCAGCAGTTCCGTGATTGGACCGAGCAATCAGCCCCAGCATTTT
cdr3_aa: CASSSVIGPSNQPQHF

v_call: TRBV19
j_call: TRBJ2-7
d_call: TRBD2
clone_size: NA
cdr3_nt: TGTGCCAGTAGGAATAGCGGGTTAAGCTCCTACGAGCAGTACTTC
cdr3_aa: CASRNSGLSSYEQYF

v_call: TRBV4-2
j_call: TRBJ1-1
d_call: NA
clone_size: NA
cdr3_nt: TGTGCCAGCAGCCAATCTCGTCAAGGGTGGAGGACTGAAGCTTTCTTT
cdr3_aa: CASSQSRQGWRTEAFF

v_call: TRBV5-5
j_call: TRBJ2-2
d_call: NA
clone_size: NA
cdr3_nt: TGTGCCAGCAGCTTAGAGGTCGCGCGATATAGGGAGCTGTTTTTT
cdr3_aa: CASSLEVARYRELFF

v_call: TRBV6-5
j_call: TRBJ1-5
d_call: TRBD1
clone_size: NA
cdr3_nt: TGTGCCAGCAGTCTAGTAACAGGGGCCGATCAGCCCCAGCATTTT
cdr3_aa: CASSLVTGADQPQHF

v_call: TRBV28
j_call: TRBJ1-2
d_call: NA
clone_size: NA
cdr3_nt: TGTGCCAGCAGTTTCTCAGACAGGAACTATGGCTACACCTTC
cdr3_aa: CASSFSDRNYGYTF

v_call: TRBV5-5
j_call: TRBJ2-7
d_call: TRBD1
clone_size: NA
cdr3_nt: TGTGCCAGCAGCGTCAGACAGGGCCACGAGCAGTACTTC
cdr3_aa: CASSVRQGHEQYF

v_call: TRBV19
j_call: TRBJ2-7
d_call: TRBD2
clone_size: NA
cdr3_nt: TGTGCCAGTAGTACCCTAGCGGGATCCTACGAGCAGTACTTC
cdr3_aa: CASSTLAGSYEQYF

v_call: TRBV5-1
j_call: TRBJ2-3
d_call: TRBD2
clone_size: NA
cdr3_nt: TGCGCCAGCCGACTAGCGGGGACTCGGGATACGCAGTATTTT
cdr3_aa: CASRLAGTRDTQYF

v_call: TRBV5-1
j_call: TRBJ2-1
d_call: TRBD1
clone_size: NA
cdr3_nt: TGCGCCAGCAGCCCCGGCGGGACAGGGTCCTACAATGAGCAGTTCTTC
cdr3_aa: CASSPGGTGSYNEQFF

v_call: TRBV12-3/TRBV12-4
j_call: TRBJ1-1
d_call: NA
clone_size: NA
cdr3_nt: TGTGCCAGCAGTTTATTTCGAAGTGAAGCTTTCTTT
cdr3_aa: CASSLFRSEAFF

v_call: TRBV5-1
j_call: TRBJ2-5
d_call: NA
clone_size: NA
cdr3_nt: TGCGCCAGCAGCTTACAGGATGCCCGGGAGACCCAGTACTTC
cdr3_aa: CASSLQDARETQYF